Listed here are 30 T cell receptor beta chains from one sample, sequenced in a study of shared clonotypes between healthy human individuals. This table comes from immunoSEQ multiplex PCR, and its TCRdb copy is limited to in-frame clones, with some not included. Here the sample spans roughly 1,100,000 clones, roughly 70% being singletons. Input material: memory CD4+ T cells sorted from blood. Subset reported: CD45RA-negative fraction. The source is a man between 18 and 29 years old in good health.

This chain uses TRBV5-6 with TRBJ2-1, with 9 positions matching TRBD2. Germline CDR1 reads SGHDT; CDR2 reads YYEEEE. The CDR3 has 15 residues. V gave up 4 bases and J gave up 10 bases; unmatched junction bases: 12. CDR3 sequence reads: CASSGDLAGAGEQFF. Written as DNA, the CDR3 is TGTGCCAGCAGCGGCGACTTAGCGGGAGCGGGGGAGCAGTTCTTC.

In its sample, this clone was seen once. V usage is TRBV9 and J usage is TRBJ2-2; weak D call: TRBD2 (5 bases). Germline CDR1 is SGDLS and CDR2 is YYNGEE. The ends were cut back, 3 bases at V and 7 bases at J, with 19 bases in the middle. The CDR3 length is 16 residues. CDR3 nucleotides: TGTGCCAGCAGCGAGAACAGTAGGAGGCCCGGCGGGGAGCTGTTTTTT. Translation gives CASSENSRRPGGELFF.

The J gene is TRBJ2-5, the V gene TRBV5-6, with unresolved D. CDR3 length: 13 amino acids. Looked up from germline, CDR1 is SGHDT and CDR2 is YYEEEE. Trimming shortened V by 2 bases and J by 5 bases, and 10 bases separated the two germline ends. The CDR3 reads CASSFYQAETQYF. CDR3 DNA: TGTGCCAGCAGCTTTTACCAGGCTGAGACCCAGTACTTC.

The chain uses TRBV5-6 and TRBJ1-6, with 8 nucleotides matching TRBD1. This CDR3 contains 14 residues. J gave up 9 bases and V 4 bases, and 6 bases lay outside the gene matches. The germline V gene encodes CDR1 SGHDT and CDR2 YYEEEE. CDR3 loop: CASSLGQGSSPLHF. CDR3 DNA sequence: TGTGCCAGCAGCCTCGGACAGGGTTCTTCACCCCTCCACTTT.

The chain uses TRBV2 and TRBJ2-7; a weak D match, TRBD2 (5 bases). Trimming removed 3 bases at V and 3 bases at J, with 9 bases between. CDR3 size: 13 residues. The germline V gene has CDR1 SNHLY and CDR2 FYNNEI. This CDR3 reads CASSESGLYEQYF. For the CDR3, the DNA is TGTGCCAGCAGTGAGAGCGGCCTCTACGAGCAGTACTTC.

This clone occurred once. The chain joins TRBV7-9 to TRBJ1-2; the D is unclear. From germline, CDR1 is SEHNR and CDR2 FQNEAQ (reference sequence). Trimming stripped 5 bases from V and 0 bases from J, with 4 bases between. The CDR3 has 12 residues. CDR3 region: CASSPPNYGYTF. In DNA, the CDR3 is TGTGCCAGCAGCCCACCTAACTATGGCTACACCTTC.

This clone was observed a handful of times. The genes are TRBV19 and TRBJ1-5; D is unclear. Germline assignment: CDR1 LNHDA and CDR2 SQIVND (reference sequence). There are 15 residues in the CDR3. Trimming pared 3 bases from V and 2 bases from J, leaving 11 bases between. CDR3 nucleotide sequence: TGTGCCAGTAGTATTGGGCCAAACGGCAATCAGCCCCAGCATTTT. Protein sequence: CASSIGPNGNQPQHF.

The genes are TRBV5-1 and TRBJ2-5, with 12 nucleotides matching TRBD2. The CDR3 covers 16 residues. Germline assignment: CDR1 SGHRS and CDR2 YFSETQ. V lost 0 bases, J lost 4 bases, and 4 bases stayed unmatched. CDR3 coding DNA: TGCGCCAGCAGCTTGGCTAGCGGGAGGGCCATAGAGACCCAGTACTTC. The encoded protein is CASSLASGRAIETQYF.

The chain carries TRBV18 and TRBJ1-3, with 9 nucleotides matching TRBD1. Germline loops: CDR1 KGHSH, CDR2 LQKENI. V was pared by 3 bases and J by 1 base, with 7 bases of the junction left unmatched. CDR3 size: 17 residues. The CDR3 DNA reads TGTGCCAGCTCACCGCAGAGGGACAGGGCATCTGGAAACACCATATATTTT. Translating gives CASSPQRDRASGNTIYF.

This chain joins TRBV7-9 and TRBJ1-1, with TRBD1 as a possible D gene (5 bases). This CDR3 is built from 13 residues. CDR1 and CDR2 (germline): SEHNR, FQNEAQ (reference sequence). V shed 1 base and J shed 7 bases, with 10 bases lying between them. CDR3 amino acids: CASSLVGVGEAFF. DNA for the CDR3: TGTGCCAGCAGCTTAGTAGGGGTTGGTGAAGCTTTCTTT.

This rearrangement joins TRBV29-1 to TRBJ2-1; 7 bases align to TRBD2. This CDR3 has 15 amino acids. The ends lost 6 bases at V and 8 bases at J; junction bases unmatched: 16. Looked up from germline, CDR1 is SQVTM and CDR2 is ANQGSEA. CDR3 in amino acids: CSVVPGLQAWDEQFF. In DNA, the CDR3 is TGCAGCGTCGTGCCGGGACTACAAGCCTGGGATGAGCAGTTCTTC.

The chain uses TRBV11-2 and TRBJ1-3; D unresolved. Germline CDR1 reads SGHAT; CDR2 reads FQNNGV. The V end was cut by 5 bases, the J end by 8 bases, with 13 bases between. The CDR3 runs to 13 residues. In DNA form, the CDR3 reads TGTGCCAGCAGCCGGAGTCGTTCTGACACCATATATTTT. Translated, it gives CASSRSRSDTIYF.

The chain links TRBV6-1 to TRBJ2-3; tentative D call: TRBD2 (5 bases). The CDR3 is made up of 15 amino acids. With 5 bases removed from V and 1 base from J, the gap between germline ends came to 13 bases. CDR1 is MNHNS and CDR2 is SASEGT in the germline V gene. The CDR3 DNA follows: TGTGCCAGCAGTCTCGGAGTCGGGGGCACAGATACGCAGTATTTT. Its protein product is CASSLGVGGTDTQYF.

Concerning this clone: This may stem from a read error, because a much larger clone lies one nucleotide away. CDR3 sequence reads: CASSLVGVGYEQYF. The CDR3 DNA sequence: TGTGCCAGCAGCTTAGTGGGGGTCGGCTACGAGCAGTACTTC. The chain links TRBV7-2 to TRBJ2-7; TRBD1 or TRBD2 may be the D gene (5 bases each). The length of the CDR3 is 14 residues. Germline V gene lookup returns CDR1 SGHTA and CDR2 FQGNSA. The V end was cut by 1 base, the J end by 3 bases, with 10 bases between.

The chain has TRBV5-4 and TRBJ1-5, with 8 bases matching TRBD1. Germline CDR1 reads SGHNT; CDR2 reads YYREEE (reference sequence). The trim removed 1 base at V and 6 bases at J, leaving 3 bases unmatched. The CDR3 loop spans 14 amino acids. The DNA of the CDR3 is TGTGCCAGCAGCTTGCAGGGGGCGAGTCAGCCCCAGCATTTT. It is translated as CASSLQGASQPQHF.

The chain couples TRBV9 to TRBJ2-6; no reliable D call. In germline, CDR1 is SGDLS, CDR2 YYNGEE. The CDR3 runs 16 residues. V was pared by 4 bases and J by 2 bases, with 13 bases between. In DNA, the CDR3 is TGTGCCAGCAGCCCCCGTAGGGTCCCTGGGGCCAACGTCCTGACTTTC. It specifies CASSPRRVPGANVLTF.

The J gene is TRBJ2-2, the V gene TRBV9; the D gene is possibly TRBD2 (5 bases). Germline V gene lookup returns CDR1 SGDLS and CDR2 YYNGEE. Trimming took off 3 bases at V and 4 bases at J, with 19 bases between the two ends. This CDR3 comprises 17 residues. CDR3 coding DNA: TGTGCCAGCAGCGCCCCCTACAGTTCCGCGGGCACCGGGGAGCTGTTTTTT. Residues: CASSAPYSSAGTGELFF.

V usage is TRBV6-1 and J usage is TRBJ2-7; no definite D call. CDR3 length equals 11 residues. The V gene's germline CDR1 is MNHNS and CDR2 SASEGT. The V end lost 4 bases, the J end lost 6 bases, and 7 bases lay between the germline ends. The CDR3 DNA is TGTGCCAGCAGTGCTCCGGCCGAGCAGTACTTC. Protein sequence: CASSAPAEQYF.

This chain links TRBV6-5 with TRBJ1-2; 9 bases match TRBD1. Germline CDR1 is MNHEY and CDR2 is SVGAGI. Trimming removed 4 bases from V and 7 bases from J; junction bases left unmatched: 10. CDR3 size: 15 residues. CDR3 amino acids: CASSSVTGGFGGYTF. As DNA, the CDR3 is TGTGCCAGCAGTTCCGTGACAGGGGGGTTCGGTGGCTACACCTTC.

This clone was observed a handful of times. The sample has other DNA sequences that encode this CDR3 too. The chain uses TRBV7-9 and TRBJ1-1; weak D call: TRBD1 (6 bases). V lost 0 bases and J 2 bases, leaving 10 bases between the germline ends. Germline V lookup: CDR1 SEHNR, CDR2 FQNEAQ (reference sequence). This CDR3 spans 15 amino acids. The chain's CDR3 is CASSLAGGVNTEAFF. The CDR3 bases are TGTGCCAGCAGCTTAGCAGGGGGGGTTAACACTGAAGCTTTCTTT.

V and J are TRBV7-8 and TRBJ2-2, with 9 bases that match TRBD1. CDR1 SGHVS and CDR2 FQNEAQ come from the germline V gene. The trim removed 5 bases at V and 4 bases at J, leaving 11 bases unmatched. This CDR3 comprises 17 residues. The CDR3 DNA follows: TGTGCCAGCAGCATCTTACAGGGGGCGCGGGGCACCGGGGAGCTGTTTTTT. Protein product: CASSILQGARGTGELFF.

The gene calls are TRBV6-5 and TRBJ1-2; D gene uncertain. The CDR3 contains 13 residues. The V and J ends lost 4 bases and 5 bases respectively, with 11 bases between them. Germline V gene lookup returns CDR1 MNHEY and CDR2 SVGAGI. CDR3 sequence reads: CASSSLRSYGYTF. The CDR3 bases are TGTGCCAGCAGTTCTCTAAGGTCATATGGCTACACCTTC.

The CDR3 DNA sequence: TGCGCCAGCAGCTTGGACCCAACAGCTTCTAACTATGGCTACACCTTC. It yields the protein CASSLDPTASNYGYTF. The chain couples TRBV5-1 to TRBJ1-2; D call uncertain. The CDR3 is 16 residues long. The V gene lost 0 bases and the J gene lost 0 bases, with 12 bases spanning the gap. Germline CDR1 reads SGHRS; CDR2 reads YFSETQ.

This clone was detected once. This CDR3 reads CASQSLAGTDTQYF. Here the CDR3 DNA reads TGTGCCTCTCAGTCCCTAGCGGGCACAGATACGCAGTATTTT. This sequence joins TRBV6-4 and TRBJ2-3, with TRBD2 matching over 7 bases. Germline V lookup: CDR1 MRHNA, CDR2 SNTAGT. V was pared by 11 bases and J by 1 base, with 9 bases of the junction left unmatched. The CDR3 covers 14 residues.

On this clone: The same CDR3 arises from other DNA sequences in this sample as well. The chain joins TRBV10-2 to TRBJ1-6; 7 bases fit TRBD1. The ends lost 3 bases at V and 7 bases at J; junction bases unmatched: 3. The CDR3 spans 14 residues. In germline, CDR1 is WSHSY, CDR2 SAAADI. CDR3 amino acids: CASSEQGPNSPLHF. The DNA for the CDR3 is TGCGCCAGCAGTGAACAGGGGCCAAATTCACCCCTCCACTTT.

V gene TRBV6-5 combines with J gene TRBJ2-3, with a possible D match to TRBD2 (7 bases). The CDR3 loop spans 15 amino acids. CDR1 is MNHEY, CDR2 SVGAGI, per germline. The V and J ends lost 2 bases and 4 bases respectively, with 13 bases between them. CDR3 DNA: TGTGCCAGCAGTTACGGGGGGGGCGAATCAGATACGCAGTATTTT. Translating it yields CASSYGGGESDTQYF.

The V and J genes are TRBV15 and TRBJ2-5; TRBD2 agrees at 11 bases. Germline V gene lookup returns CDR1 LNHNV and CDR2 YYDKDF (reference sequence). This CDR3 has 17 residues. The junction had 5 bases not matched to a gene; V was cut back by 0 bases and J by 2 bases. CDR3 in DNA: TGTGCCACCAGCAGAGATCCCCCTAGCGGGGGGCAAGAGACCCAGTACTTC. Translation gives CATSRDPPSGGQETQYF.

The chain combines TRBV30 with TRBJ2-7, with 7 nucleotides matching TRBD1. CDR1 is GTSNPN, CDR2 SVGIG, per germline (reference sequence). The junction had 11 bases not matched to a gene; V was cut back by 2 bases and J by 4 bases. The CDR3 loop spans 15 amino acids. The CDR3 loop reads CAWSPPGTVKYEQYF. In DNA form, the CDR3 reads TGTGCCTGGAGTCCTCCCGGGACAGTGAAATACGAGCAGTACTTC.

The table lists this clone with a few counts. The chain carries TRBV7-2 and TRBJ2-7; D perhaps matches TRBD2 (6 bases). The V gene lost 4 bases and the J gene lost 9 bases, with 25 bases spanning the gap. The length of the CDR3 is 16 residues. Germline V gene data show CDR1 as SGHTA and CDR2 as FQGNSA. This CDR3 reads CASSSVGPGGARAQYF. CDR3 in DNA: TGTGCCAGCAGCTCAGTGGGGCCGGGCGGGGCCCGGGCGCAGTACTTC.

The rearrangement links TRBV19 to TRBJ2-3; 8 bases are shared with TRBD2. Trimming took 6 bases from V and 2 from J; bases not matched to a gene: 4. Germline-derived CDR1 and CDR2 are LNHDA and SQIVND (reference sequence). This CDR3 comprises 14 residues. The CDR3 reads CASSRGGITDTQYF. The CDR3 coding sequence is TGTGCCAGTAGCCGGGGGGGGATCACAGATACGCAGTATTTT.